This T cell receptor (beta chain) was identified during a study of memory CD4+ T cells and cytomegalovirus serostatus. Across the whole study: Healthy Belgian adult donors included about 10 CMV-positive and 20 to 30 CMV-negative people.

CDR1 is SEHNR and CDR2 is FQNEAQ in the germline V gene (reference sequence). The length of the CDR3 is 14 residues. Trimming took off 1 base at V and 4 bases at J, with 7 bases between the two ends. The sort gate was single viable CD3+CD4+CD8-CD45RO+ cells for memory CD4+ T cells. This table comes from immunoSEQ multiplex PCR, and its TCRdb copy is limited to in-frame clones, with some not included. The sample lists approximately 41,000 clones; roughly four fifths were seen once. The sequence was collected from an adult in good health and CMV-seronegative. Material: memory CD4+ T cells from blood. The chain has TRBV7-9 and TRBJ1-4; D might be TRBD1 (5 bases). CDR3 DNA sequence: TGTGCCAGCAGCTTAGGGGGCGTTAATGAAAAACTGTTTTTT. Residues: CASSLGGVNEKLFF.